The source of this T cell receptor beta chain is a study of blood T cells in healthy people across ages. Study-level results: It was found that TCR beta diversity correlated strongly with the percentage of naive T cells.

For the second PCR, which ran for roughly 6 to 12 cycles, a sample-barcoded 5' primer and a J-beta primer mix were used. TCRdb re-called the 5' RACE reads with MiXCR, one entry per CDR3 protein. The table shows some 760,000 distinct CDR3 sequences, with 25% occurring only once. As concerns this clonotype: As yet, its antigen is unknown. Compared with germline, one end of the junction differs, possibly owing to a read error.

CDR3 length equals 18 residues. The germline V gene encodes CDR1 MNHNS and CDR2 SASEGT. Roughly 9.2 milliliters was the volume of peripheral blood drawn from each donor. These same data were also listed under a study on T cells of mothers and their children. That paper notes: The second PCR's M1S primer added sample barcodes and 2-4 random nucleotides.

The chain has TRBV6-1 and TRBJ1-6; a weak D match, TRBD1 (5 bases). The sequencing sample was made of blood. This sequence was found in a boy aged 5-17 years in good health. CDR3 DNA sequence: TGTGCCAGCAGCCCATCCCACAGGACGCTAGGCTATAATTCACTCCTCCACTTT. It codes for CASSPSHRTLGYNSLLHF.